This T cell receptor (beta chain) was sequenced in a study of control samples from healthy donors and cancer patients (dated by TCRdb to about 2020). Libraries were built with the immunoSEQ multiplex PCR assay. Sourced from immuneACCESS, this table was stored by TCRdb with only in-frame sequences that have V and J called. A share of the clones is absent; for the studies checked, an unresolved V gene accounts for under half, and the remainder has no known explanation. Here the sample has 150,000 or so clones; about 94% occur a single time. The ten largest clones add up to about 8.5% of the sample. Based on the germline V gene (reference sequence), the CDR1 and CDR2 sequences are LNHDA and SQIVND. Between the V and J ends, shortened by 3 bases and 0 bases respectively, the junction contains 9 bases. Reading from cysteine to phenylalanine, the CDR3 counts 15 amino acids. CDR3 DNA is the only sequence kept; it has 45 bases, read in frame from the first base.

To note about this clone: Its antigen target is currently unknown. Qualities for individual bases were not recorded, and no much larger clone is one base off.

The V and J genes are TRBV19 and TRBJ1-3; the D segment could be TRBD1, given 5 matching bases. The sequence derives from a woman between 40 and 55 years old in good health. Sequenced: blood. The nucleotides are TGTGCCAGTAGTATTCGGGGGACCTCTGGAAACACCATATATTTT. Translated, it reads CASSIRGTSGNTIYF.